These 24 T cell receptor beta chains share one sample of origin, sequenced in a study of patients and donors after allogeneic stem cell transplantation. A single record per CDR3 protein comes from TCRdb applying MiXCR to the RT-PCR reads. The table shows tens of thousands of distinct CDR3 sequences, with roughly 38% occurring only once. Material for sequencing was blood, either unsorted or a sorted T cell fraction (not recorded which). These receptors were taken from a human donor who was either an allogeneic HSCT recipient or a stem cell or donor lymphocyte infusion donor (not recorded which). It is not recorded whose cells these are; they may come from a transplant donor.

This rearrangement joins TRBV20-1 to TRBJ2-1; possibly TRBD2 for D (5 bases). The CDR3 loop spans 11 amino acids. CDR1 DFQATT and CDR2 SNEGSKA come from the germline V gene (reference sequence). CDR3 nucleotides: TGCAGCGTCCGGGGAAACAATGAGCAGTTCTTC. This sequence encodes CSVRGNNEQFF.

V gene TRBV5-4 combines with J gene TRBJ2-3; D is unresolved. Germline V gene sequence: CDR1 SGHNT, CDR2 YYREEE (reference sequence). The ends were cut back, 4 bases at V and 0 bases at J, with 18 bases in the middle. CDR3 size: 17 residues. The CDR3 is CASSLLRGASSTDTQYF. CDR3 coding DNA: TGTGCCAGCAGCCTCCTCCGAGGCGCCTCTAGCACAGATACGCAGTATTTT.

The chain has TRBV2 and TRBJ1-2; a possible D gene is TRBD1 (5 bases). Germline V gene sequence: CDR1 SNHLY, CDR2 FYNNEI. V lost 5 bases and J lost 3, with 13 bases in between. The CDR3 runs 14 residues. As DNA, the CDR3 is TGTGCCAGCAGTCTCGCCCAGGGTGACTATGGCTACACCTTC. Translating it yields CASSLAQGDYGYTF.

This clonotype was counted at least ten times. V is TRBV12-3 or TRBV12-4 and J is TRBJ1-2; the D gene is possibly TRBD1 (5 bases). This CDR3 is built from 13 residues. V gave up 10 bases and J gave up 5 bases, with 17 bases separating them. CDR3 amino acids: CANALTVNYGYTF. DNA for the CDR3: TGTGCCAACGCCCTGACAGTTAATTATGGCTACACCTTC.

This clonotype has only a few counts. V gene TRBV20-1 combines with J gene TRBJ2-3, with 8 positions matching TRBD2. Germline-derived CDR1 and CDR2 are DFQATT and SNEGSKA (reference sequence). The CDR3 spans 14 residues. Unmatched junction bases numbered 8, after V lost 5 bases and J lost 4 bases. CDR3 coding DNA: TGCAGTGCTCCCGCAGCGGGAGCCGCAGATACGCAGTATTTT. The encoded protein is CSAPAAGAADTQYF.

Many counts were recorded for this clonotype. This chain uses TRBV7-2 with TRBJ1-5, with D possibly being TRBD1 (5 bases). From germline, CDR1 is SGHTA and CDR2 FQGNSA. The germline V and J ends were trimmed by 2 bases and 8 bases, with 10 bases remaining between them. The CDR3 extends over 13 amino acids. The CDR3 reads CASSLRGIEPQHF. CDR3 nucleotides: TGTGCCAGCAGCTTACGGGGCATCGAGCCCCAGCATTTT.

This sequence joins TRBV20-1 and TRBJ2-1, with 8 bases aligning to TRBD2. V lost 1 base, J lost 10 bases, and 12 bases stayed unmatched. Germline V CDR1 and CDR2: DFQATT, SNEGSKA (reference sequence). The CDR3 runs to 15 residues. The CDR3 DNA reads TGCAGTGCTAGAGCCTCGGGGGGGGCTCTTAGGGAGCAGTTCTTC. Amino acid sequence: CSARASGGALREQFF.

The V and J genes are TRBV12-3 or TRBV12-4 and TRBJ2-2; 8 bases align to TRBD1. This CDR3 region has 15 residues. With 5 bases clipped from V and 7 bases from J, the junction kept 9 bases outside the gene matches. The CDR3 reads CASSKQWTGHGELFF. The DNA for the CDR3 is TGTGCCAGCAGTAAACAGTGGACAGGGCACGGGGAGCTGTTTTTT.

The chain has TRBV29-1 and TRBJ1-1; weak D call: TRBD1 (5 bases). The CDR3 covers 14 residues. Per the germline V gene, CDR1 is SQVTM and CDR2 is ANQGSEA. V lost 3 bases and J 0 bases, leaving 11 bases between the germline ends. CDR3 nucleotides: TGCAGCGTTGAGGTTCGGGGGGTGAACACTGAAGCTTTCTTT. This translates into CSVEVRGVNTEAFF.

A few counts support this clonotype. This sequence joins TRBV7-9 and TRBJ1-4; 7 bases are a match to TRBD1. The germline V gene encodes CDR1 SEHNR and CDR2 FQNEAQ (reference sequence). The V gene end was trimmed by 5 bases and the J gene end by 5 bases; junction bases not matched to a gene: 20. CDR3 length: 19 amino acids. CDR3 sequence: CASSPYPQGGLGPNEKLFF. In DNA, the CDR3 is TGTGCCAGCAGCCCCTATCCTCAGGGGGGGCTGGGTCCAAATGAAAAACTGTTTTTT.

The chain couples TRBV21-1 to TRBJ2-3; TRBD1 is the table's D call and was not checked against the DNA. TRBV21-1 is reported as a pseudogene. CDR3 length: 15 amino acids. This CDR3 is CASSKPWTALDTQYF. The CDR3, as DNA: TGTGCCAGCAGCAAACCCTGGACAGCCCTTGATACGCAGTATTTT.

V gene TRBV6-5 combines with J gene TRBJ1-1; D might be TRBD1 (5 bases). The CDR3 extends over 13 amino acids. The ends were cut back, 0 bases at V and 9 bases at J, with 11 bases in the middle. CDR1 is MNHEY and CDR2 is SVGAGI in the germline V gene. CDR3 DNA: TGTGCCAGCAGTTACTCGGGGCATACCAAAGCTTTCTTT. Translating it yields CASSYSGHTKAFF.

This clonotype was recorded many times. The chain recombines TRBV7-9 with TRBJ1-5; D is perhaps TRBD1 (5 bases). V was cut by 2 bases and J by 5 bases, with 10 bases left in between. Germline assignment: CDR1 SEHNR and CDR2 FQNEAQ (reference sequence). The CDR3 is 14 residues long. The CDR3 DNA is TGTGCCAGCAGCTTATTAGGGGTGGATCAGCCCCAGCATTTT. Amino acid sequence: CASSLLGVDQPQHF.

This clonotype occurred a few times. The chain combines TRBV6-2 or TRBV6-3 with TRBJ2-1, with 10 positions matching TRBD2. The germline gives CDR1 MNHEY, CDR2 SVGEGT. V trimming: 0 bases; J trimming: 5 bases; junction bases outside the gene matches: 4. The CDR3 is 16 residues long. The CDR3 protein is CASSYSGLAINNEQFF. The CDR3 nucleotides are TGTGCCAGCAGTTACTCGGGACTAGCGATTAACAATGAGCAGTTCTTC.

The chain recombines TRBV5-1 with TRBJ2-2; D is ambiguous. The CDR3 extends over 13 amino acids. Between the trimmed V and J ends, which lost 1 base and 7 bases, there was a span of 8 bases. Germline values: CDR1 SGHRS, CDR2 YFSETQ. In DNA form, the CDR3 reads TGCGCCAGCAGCTTGCGAGTTAACGGGGAGCTGTTTTTT. This codes for CASSLRVNGELFF.

This chain connects TRBV20-1 to TRBJ1-4; D gene uncertain. The CDR3 totals 12 residues. V lost 3 bases and J 8 bases, leaving 10 bases between the germline ends. Per the germline V gene, CDR1 is DFQATT and CDR2 is SNEGSKA (reference sequence). The CDR3 nucleotides read TGCAGTGCTAGCCCCAAAAGCGAAAAACTGTTTTTT. Translation gives CSASPKSEKLFF.

The chain employs TRBV6-1 and TRBJ2-1, with D tentatively TRBD2 (5 bases). CDR3 length equals 16 residues. Germline CDR1 and CDR2: MNHNS and SASEGT. V gave up 4 bases and J gave up 4 bases, with 17 bases separating them. CDR3 region: CASSGHEGVSYNEQFF. In DNA form, the CDR3 reads TGTGCCAGCAGTGGACACGAGGGTGTCTCTTACAATGAGCAGTTCTTC.

The chain uses TRBV7-2 and TRBJ1-4; D perhaps matches TRBD1 (5 bases). V was pared by 2 bases and J by 5 bases, with 18 bases between. The V gene's germline CDR1 is SGHTA and CDR2 FQGNSA. There are 17 residues in the CDR3. DNA for the CDR3: TGTGCCAGCAGCTTAAATCGCAGGACATCGCGAAATGAAAAACTGTTTTTT. As protein: CASSLNRRTSRNEKLFF.

This clonotype was found a few times. V and J are TRBV11-2 and TRBJ1-5; D gene ambiguous. The length of the CDR3 is 14 residues. The germline V and J ends were trimmed by 7 bases and 0 bases, with 10 bases remaining between them. Germline CDR1 and CDR2: SGHAT and FQNNGV. In nucleotides, the CDR3 is TGTGCCAGCAATAAGTCCCATAGCAATCAGCCCCAGCATTTT. Its protein is CASNKSHSNQPQHF.

Many counts were recorded for this clonotype. The V gene is TRBV12-3 or TRBV12-4, the J gene TRBJ1-1; D unclear. This CDR3 spans 13 amino acids. V gave up 6 bases and J gave up 1 base, with 9 bases separating them. The CDR3 DNA is TGTGCCAGCAGACCCACGTGGAACACTGAAGCTTTCTTT. This encodes CASRPTWNTEAFF.

The V call is TRBV7-2, the J call TRBJ1-5; no firm D call. The germline CDR1 and CDR2 sequences are SGHTA and FQGNSA. Trimming pared 2 bases from V and 7 bases from J, leaving 9 bases between. CDR3 length equals 13 residues. CDR3 in DNA: TGTGCCAGCAGCTTAACCAGAGAACAGCCCCAGCATTTT. Encoded protein: CASSLTREQPQHF.

This chain links TRBV12-3 or TRBV12-4 with TRBJ2-1; maybe TRBD2 (5 bases). V gave up 2 bases and J gave up 4 bases, with 9 bases separating them. The CDR3 consists of 14 residues. The CDR3 spells CASSLLAVYNEQFF. The CDR3 DNA reads as TGTGCCAGCAGTTTACTAGCCGTGTACAATGAGCAGTTCTTC.

The rearrangement links TRBV29-1 to TRBJ2-7, with no clear D. The CDR3 loop spans 13 amino acids. Between the trimmed V and J ends, which lost 4 bases and 1 base, there was a span of 11 bases. CDR1 and CDR2 from the germline V gene are SQVTM and ANQGSEA. The CDR3 region is CSVVIPDSYEQYF. CDR3 nucleotide sequence: TGCAGCGTTGTGATACCGGATTCCTACGAGCAGTACTTC.

The genes are TRBV5-1 and TRBJ2-1, with 11 bases matching TRBD2. The length of the CDR3 is 17 residues. After removal of 4 bases from V and 5 bases from J, the junction contained 11 bases not matched to a gene. Germline-derived CDR1 and CDR2 are SGHRS and YFSETQ. CDR3 in amino acids: CASSIAKTSGSHNEQFF. CDR3 nucleotide sequence: TGCGCCAGCAGCATCGCTAAAACTAGCGGGAGCCACAATGAGCAGTTCTTC.